The next 27 T cell receptor beta chains were all read from a single sample in a study of cytomegalovirus exposure and HLA in healthy donors. Primers included in the PCR were 60 Vbeta and 13 Jbeta primers. The data were produced by immunoSEQ multiplex PCR, yet TCRdb's version contains in-frame clones alone and is incomplete. The table lists approximately 90,000 clones, 85% of them singletons. The source material was PBMCs. Receptors originate from a man aged 40-49 years in good health and CMV-seropositive.

This chain joins TRBV5-1 and TRBJ2-1, with 8 bases matching TRBD2. V shed 0 bases, J shed 9 bases, and the junction held 11 bases outside the gene matches. The germline V gene has CDR1 SGHRS and CDR2 YFSETQ. The length of the CDR3 is 16 residues. The CDR3 loop is CASSLVSGRAPGEQFF. CDR3 DNA sequence: TGCGCCAGCAGCTTGGTCTCCGGGAGGGCACCGGGTGAGCAGTTCTTC.

The chain has TRBV4-1 and TRBJ2-5; a possible D gene is TRBD1 (6 bases). Germline values: CDR1 MGHRA, CDR2 YSYEKL. V lost 0 bases and J 2 bases, leaving 19 bases between the germline ends. The CDR3 covers 18 residues. The CDR3 here is CASSQDGWSGVGQETQYF. The CDR3 DNA sequence: TGCGCCAGCAGCCAAGATGGGTGGTCAGGGGTGGGGCAAGAGACCCAGTACTTC.

V usage is TRBV30 and J usage is TRBJ1-4; D is possibly TRBD1 (6 bases). The CDR3 contains 12 residues. Per the germline V gene, CDR1 is GTSNPN and CDR2 is SVGIG (reference sequence). V was trimmed by 3 bases and J by 8 bases, leaving 10 bases between them. This CDR3 is CAWRRGSEKLFF. The CDR3 DNA reads TGTGCCTGGAGAAGGGGGTCGGAAAAACTGTTTTTT. The whole variable domain, filled in from reference TRBV30 and TRBJ1-4, reads SQTIHQWPATLVQPVGSPLSLECTVEGTSNPNLYWYRQAAGRGLQLLFYSVGIGQISSEVPQNLSASRPQDRQFILSSKKLLLSDSGFYLCAWRRGSEKLFFGSGTQLSVL.

This chain uses TRBV19 with TRBJ2-1; TRBD1 matches at 7 bases. After removal of 6 bases from V and 0 bases from J, the junction contained 5 bases not matched to a gene. The CDR3 consists of 15 residues. Germline CDR1 is LNHDA and CDR2 is SQIVND (reference sequence). In DNA, the CDR3 is TGTGCCAGTAGCACCAGACAGGGCTCCTACAATGAGCAGTTCTTC. Encoded protein: CASSTRQGSYNEQFF.

The V gene is TRBV14, the J gene TRBJ1-3; no clear D gene. From germline, CDR1 is SGHDN and CDR2 FVKESK. V was cut by 7 bases and J by 0 bases, with 10 bases left in between. CDR3 length equals 14 residues. The CDR3 DNA is TGTGCCAGCACCCACACCTACTCTGGAAACACCATATATTTT. Translation gives CASTHTYSGNTIYF. The full variable domain, its missing parts supplied by reference TRBV14 and TRBJ1-3, is EAGVTQFPSHSVIEKGQTVTLRCDPISGHDNLYWYRRVMGKEIKFLLHFVKESKQDESGMPNNRFLAERTGGTYSTLKVQPAELEDSGVYFCASTHTYSGNTIYFGEGSWLTVV.

V usage is TRBV18 and J usage is TRBJ1-1; no clear D. Trimming took 3 bases from V and 1 from J, leaving 6 bases between them. Germline values: CDR1 KGHSH, CDR2 LQKENI. The CDR3 is 13 amino acids. CDR3 sequence (DNA): TGTGCCAGCTCACCTTCGGGGAACACTGAAGCTTTCTTT. Its protein is CASSPSGNTEAFF.

This sequence joins TRBV19 and TRBJ1-5; D is possibly TRBD1 (5 bases). Per the germline V gene, CDR1 is LNHDA and CDR2 is SQIVND (reference sequence). V was trimmed by 10 bases and J by 3 bases, leaving 25 bases between them. The CDR3 loop spans 17 amino acids. The CDR3 spells CATNEGPGGRVNQPQHF. The CDR3 DNA reads TGTGCCACTAATGAGGGGCCGGGAGGGAGGGTCAATCAGCCCCAGCATTTT.

This clone was observed a few times. The genes are TRBV6-5 and TRBJ2-7, with a possible D match to TRBD2 (6 bases). CDR3 length equals 15 residues. Trimming stripped 6 bases from V and 4 bases from J, with 19 bases between. Germline lookup yields CDR1 MNHEY and CDR2 SVGAGI. CDR3 sequence reads: CASRGGDASSYEQYF. Here the CDR3 DNA reads TGTGCCAGCAGGGGGGGAGACGCGAGTTCTTACGAGCAGTACTTC.

The table lists this clone with a few counts. The chain recombines TRBV6-1 with TRBJ1-1; weak D call: TRBD1 (6 bases). The V gene's germline CDR1 is MNHNS and CDR2 SASEGT. The CDR3 loop spans 13 amino acids. Between the trimmed V and J ends, which lost 5 bases and 1 base, there was a span of 8 bases. CDR3 protein: CASSNRENTEAFF. CDR3 coding DNA: TGTGCCAGCAGTAACAGGGAGAACACTGAAGCTTTCTTT.

The chain employs TRBV15 and TRBJ2-1; the match to TRBD2 covers 8 bases. The V gene end was trimmed by 6 bases and the J gene end by 0 bases; junction bases not matched to a gene: 1. Germline V gene sequence: CDR1 LNHNV, CDR2 YYDKDF (reference sequence). This CDR3 is built from 14 residues. The CDR3 region is CATRSGSSYNEQFF. CDR3 DNA: TGTGCCACCAGGAGCGGGAGCTCCTACAATGAGCAGTTCTTC.

The chain joins TRBV7-9 to TRBJ2-7; TRBD2 matches at 12 bases. The germline gives CDR1 SEHNR, CDR2 FQNEAQ (reference sequence). The CDR3 consists of 15 residues. Trimming at V came to 1 base and at J to 5 bases, leaving 3 bases not matched to a gene. In nucleotides, the CDR3 is TGTGCCAGCAGCTTAGGGACTAGCGGGAATGACGAGCAGTACTTC. It yields the protein CASSLGTSGNDEQYF.

This chain links TRBV9 with TRBJ2-2, with unresolved D. Germline V gene sequence: CDR1 SGDLS, CDR2 YYNGEE. The CDR3 is 14 residues long. V lost 0 bases and J lost 4, with 7 bases in between. The CDR3 reads CASSVVPSTGELFF. DNA of the CDR3: TGTGCCAGCAGCGTAGTCCCGAGCACCGGGGAGCTGTTTTTT.

The chain is built from TRBV11-3 and TRBJ2-7; TRBD2 aligns across 11 bases. V dropped 5 bases and J dropped 1; count of bases not matched to a gene: 4. Germline lookup yields CDR1 SGHNT and CDR2 YENEEA. This CDR3 spans 15 amino acids. The CDR3 loop reads CASSPGLAESYEQYF. CDR3 DNA: TGTGCCAGCAGCCCGGGACTAGCGGAATCCTACGAGCAGTACTTC. The variable domain in full, completed from reference TRBV11-3 and TRBJ2-7, reads EAGVVQSPRYKIIEKKQPVAFWCNPISGHNTLYWYLQNLGQGPELLIRYENEEAVDDSQLPKDRFSAERLKGVDSTLKIQPAELGDSAVYLCASSPGLAESYEQYFGPGTRLTVT.

The CDR3, as DNA: TGTGCCAGCACCCCAGGGACACCCCTCCACTTT. Translated: CASTPGTPLHF. The V gene is TRBV2, the J gene TRBJ1-6; tentatively, D is TRBD1 (5 bases). Germline loops: CDR1 SNHLY, CDR2 FYNNEI. The V and J ends lost 7 bases and 11 bases respectively, with 9 bases between them. This CDR3 comprises 11 residues.

This clone has only one observation. The chain combines TRBV2 with TRBJ2-1; the match to TRBD1 covers 9 bases. The CDR3 is made up of 14 amino acids. After removal of 8 bases from V and 5 bases from J, the junction contained 7 bases not matched to a gene. The germline V gene encodes CDR1 SNHLY and CDR2 FYNNEI. The CDR3 DNA sequence: TGTGCCAGCGGGGACAGGGTAGGGGACAATGAGCAGTTCTTC. It encodes CASGDRVGDNEQFF.

The rearrangement uses TRBV5-4 and TRBJ1-2; possibly TRBD1 for D (5 bases). Germline CDR1 and CDR2: SGHNT and YYREEE (reference sequence). The CDR3 is made up of 15 amino acids. V was cut by 2 bases and J by 7 bases, with 18 bases left in between. DNA for the CDR3: TGTGCCAGCAGCTTAGGGGCGGCCAACTATCCTGGCTACACCTTC. Residues: CASSLGAANYPGYTF.

Notes on this clone: Distinct nucleotide sequences in the sample also encode this CDR3. The chain has TRBV5-1 and TRBJ1-4; 7 bases map to TRBD1. The trim removed 3 bases at V and 4 bases at J, leaving 9 bases unmatched. The CDR3 is 16 amino acids. Germline lookup yields CDR1 SGHRS and CDR2 YFSETQ. CDR3 in DNA: TGCGCCAGCAGCTCCCAATCGGGACAGATTAATGAAAAACTGTTTTTT. This translates into CASSSQSGQINEKLFF.

The chain employs TRBV15 and TRBJ2-1, with unresolved D. Per germline, CDR1 LNHNV and CDR2 YYDKDF (reference sequence). V lost 2 bases and J 11 bases, leaving 10 bases between the germline ends. The CDR3 sequence is 12 residues long. The chain's CDR3 is CATSRSTGKQFF. The CDR3 coding sequence is TGTGCCACCAGCAGATCGACTGGTAAGCAGTTCTTC.

The count of this clone is one. The V gene is TRBV18, the J gene TRBJ2-1, with a possible D match to TRBD2 (7 bases). The V gene lost 0 bases and the J gene lost 2 bases, with 11 bases spanning the gap. This CDR3 contains 16 residues. Germline V lookup: CDR1 KGHSH, CDR2 LQKENI. CDR3 protein: CASSPPVRGPYNEQFF. DNA of the CDR3: TGTGCCAGCTCACCACCGGTGCGGGGGCCCTACAATGAGCAGTTCTTC.

For this clone: At one end, the junction sequence differs from germline, possibly due to a read error. The chain carries TRBV27 and TRBJ1-3; D not resolved. CDR3 length equals 13 residues. The germline gives CDR1 MNHEY, CDR2 SMNVEV (reference sequence). DNA of the CDR3: TGTGCCAGCAGTTTCGACTCTGGAAACACCGTATATTTT. The encoded protein is CASSFDSGNTVYF.

This rearrangement joins TRBV28 to TRBJ1-1; D is ambiguous. This CDR3 has 13 amino acids. With 8 bases removed from V and 6 bases from J, the gap between germline ends came to 16 bases. Germline values: CDR1 MDHEN, CDR2 SYDVKM. CDR3: CASLLTGSPEAFF. The CDR3 coding sequence is TGTGCCAGCCTGCTTACGGGTTCACCTGAAGCTTTCTTT.

The chain combines TRBV7-2 with TRBJ1-5; a possible D gene is TRBD1 (6 bases). Trimming took off 5 bases at V and 6 bases at J, with 17 bases between the two ends. This CDR3 comprises 15 residues. From germline, CDR1 is SGHTA and CDR2 FQGNSA. Here the CDR3 DNA reads TGTGCCAGCAGCCTCCGCGGGGGGCAAATTCAGCCCCAGCATTTT. Amino acid sequence: CASSLRGGQIQPQHF. Variable domain in full (rest from reference TRBV7-2 and TRBJ1-5): GAGVSQSPSNKVTEKGKDVELRCDPISGHTALYWYRQSLGQGLEFLIYFQGNSAPDKSGLPSDRFSAERTGGSVSTLTIQRTQQEDSAVYLCASSLRGGQIQPQHFGDGTRLSIL.

The chain is built from TRBV2 and TRBJ1-5, with a possible D match to TRBD1 (5 bases). CDR1 is SNHLY, CDR2 FYNNEI, per germline. V was trimmed by 4 bases and J by 6 bases, leaving 16 bases between them. The CDR3 sequence is 15 residues long. For the CDR3, the DNA is TGTGCCAGCAGTGGCGGAATATTGGGGCCTCAGCCCCAGCATTTT. This encodes CASSGGILGPQPQHF.

The chain links TRBV7-9 to TRBJ2-4; D gene uncertain. Germline V CDR1 and CDR2: SEHNR, FQNEAQ (reference sequence). The CDR3 spans 15 residues. The V and J ends lost 5 bases and 0 bases respectively, with 11 bases between them. The CDR3 sequence: CASSGNMVAKNIQYF. CDR3 bases: TGTGCCAGCAGCGGCAATATGGTAGCCAAAAACATTCAGTACTTC.

V usage is TRBV5-1 and J usage is TRBJ2-5; 11 bases map to TRBD1. The CDR3 is made up of 18 amino acids. Losses at the gene ends were 4 bases for V and 5 bases for J; bases not matched to a gene: 16. Per the germline V gene, CDR1 is SGHRS and CDR2 is YFSETQ. CDR3 protein: CASSPDPQRTGGSETQYF. DNA for the CDR3: TGCGCCAGCAGCCCCGATCCCCAACGGACAGGGGGCAGTGAGACCCAGTACTTC.

The chain combines TRBV5-1 with TRBJ2-2; 9 nucleotides agree with TRBD2. This CDR3 is built from 15 residues. The V gene's germline CDR1 is SGHRS and CDR2 YFSETQ. V was clipped by 6 bases and J by 1 base; unmatched bases: 4. CDR3 region: CASTSGGRNTGELFF. The DNA of the CDR3 is TGCGCCAGCACGAGCGGGGGGCGGAACACCGGGGAGCTGTTTTTT.

Concerning this clone: The identical CDR3 is also encoded by other nucleotide sequences in the sample. The DNA for the CDR3 is TGTGCCTGGAGTGACACAACAGGGAGGGCCCAGCATTTT. Amino acids: CAWSDTTGRAQHF. This rearrangement joins TRBV30 to TRBJ1-5; D might be TRBD1 (6 bases). Germline-derived CDR1 and CDR2 are GTSNPN and SVGIG (reference sequence). The germline V and J ends were trimmed by 1 base and 11 bases, with 15 bases remaining between them. The CDR3 spans 13 residues. Together with reference TRBV30 and TRBJ1-5, the CDR3 gives the full variable domain: SQTIHQWPATLVQPVGSPLSLECTVEGTSNPNLYWYRQAAGRGLQLLFYSVGIGQISSEVPQNLSASRPQDRQFILSSKKLLLSDSGFYLCAWSDTTGRAQHFGDGTRLSIL.